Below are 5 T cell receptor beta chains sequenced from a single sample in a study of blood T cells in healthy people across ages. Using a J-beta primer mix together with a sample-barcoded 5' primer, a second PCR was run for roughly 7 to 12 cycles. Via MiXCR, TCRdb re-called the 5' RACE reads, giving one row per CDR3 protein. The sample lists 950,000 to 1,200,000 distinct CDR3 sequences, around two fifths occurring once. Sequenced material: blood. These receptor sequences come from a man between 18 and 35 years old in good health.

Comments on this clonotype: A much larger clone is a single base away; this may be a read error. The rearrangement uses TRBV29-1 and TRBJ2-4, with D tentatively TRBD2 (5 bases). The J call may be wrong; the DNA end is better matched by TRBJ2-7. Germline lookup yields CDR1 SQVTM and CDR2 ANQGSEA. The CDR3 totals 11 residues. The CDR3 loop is CSGGMRDEQYF. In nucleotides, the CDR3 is TGCAGCGGTGGGATGCGGGACGAGCAGTACTTC.

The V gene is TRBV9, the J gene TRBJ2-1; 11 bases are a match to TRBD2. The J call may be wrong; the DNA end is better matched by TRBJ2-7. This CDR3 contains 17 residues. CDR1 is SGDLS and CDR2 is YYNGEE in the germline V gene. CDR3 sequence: CASSVGLGLAVYNEQYF. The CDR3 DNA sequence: TGTGCCAGCAGCGTAGGTTTGGGACTAGCGGTGTACAATGAGCAGTACTTC.

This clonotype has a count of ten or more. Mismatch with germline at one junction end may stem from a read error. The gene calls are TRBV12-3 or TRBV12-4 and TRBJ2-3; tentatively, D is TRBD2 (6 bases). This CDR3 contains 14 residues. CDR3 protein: CASSLAGTGDTQYF. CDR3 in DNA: TGTGCCAGCAGCTTAGCAGGGACTGGCGATACGCAGTATTTT.

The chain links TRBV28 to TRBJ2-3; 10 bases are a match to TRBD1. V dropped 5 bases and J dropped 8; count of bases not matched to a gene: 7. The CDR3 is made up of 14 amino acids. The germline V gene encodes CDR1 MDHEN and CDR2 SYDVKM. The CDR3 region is CASSETGGSATQYF. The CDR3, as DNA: TGTGCCAGCAGTGAGACAGGGGGCTCGGCTACGCAGTATTTT.

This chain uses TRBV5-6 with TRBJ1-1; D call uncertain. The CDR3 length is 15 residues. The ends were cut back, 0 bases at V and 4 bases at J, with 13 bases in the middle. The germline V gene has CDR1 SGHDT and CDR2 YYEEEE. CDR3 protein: CASSLGRLESTEAFF. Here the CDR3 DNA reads TGTGCCAGCAGCTTGGGACGGCTAGAGTCCACTGAAGCTTTCTTT.